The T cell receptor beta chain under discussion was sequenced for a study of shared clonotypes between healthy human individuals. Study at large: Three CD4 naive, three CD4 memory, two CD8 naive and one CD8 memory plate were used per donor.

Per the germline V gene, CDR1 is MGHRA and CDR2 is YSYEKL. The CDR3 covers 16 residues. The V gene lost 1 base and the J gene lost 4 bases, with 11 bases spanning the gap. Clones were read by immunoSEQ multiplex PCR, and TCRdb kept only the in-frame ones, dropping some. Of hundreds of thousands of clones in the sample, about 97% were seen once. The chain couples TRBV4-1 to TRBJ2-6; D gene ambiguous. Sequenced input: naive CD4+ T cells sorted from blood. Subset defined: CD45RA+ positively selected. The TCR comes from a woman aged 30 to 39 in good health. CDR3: CASSQVVGSGANVLTF. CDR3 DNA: TGCGCCAGCAGCCAAGTCGTGGGCTCAGGGGCCAACGTCCTGACTTTC.